The 27 T cell receptor beta chains given below trace back to one sample, sequenced in a study of control samples from healthy donors and cancer patients. Profiled with immunoSEQ multiplex PCR; TCRdb holds only in-frame clones, not every one. The sample lists 90,000 to 95,000 clones, around four fifths occurring once. Source material: blood. These receptors were collected from a man aged 25-40 years in good health.

The sample holds many counts of this clone. The CDR3 nucleotides are TGTGCCAGCAGTGTGGGGGACACCGGGGAGCTGTTTTTT. Encoded protein: CASSVGDTGELFF. The chain carries TRBV6-4 and TRBJ2-2; either TRBD1 or TRBD2 may fit D (5 bases each). CDR1 and CDR2 from the germline V gene are MRHNA and SNTAGT. The CDR3 loop spans 13 amino acids. Trimming removed 4 bases at V and 3 bases at J, with 6 bases between.

The rearrangement uses TRBV7-8 and TRBJ2-2, with D tentatively TRBD2 (5 bases). Germline-derived CDR1 and CDR2 are SGHVS and FQNEAQ. The CDR3 contains 16 residues. Trimming took off 4 bases at V and 0 bases at J, with 12 bases between the two ends. As DNA, the CDR3 is TGTGCCAGCAGCTCGTGGAGGTTTTCGAACACCGGGGAGCTGTTTTTT. It codes for CASSSWRFSNTGELFF.

This CDR3 reads CASSQDSGSTDTQYF. The CDR3 DNA sequence: TGCGCCAGCAGCCAAGACAGCGGAAGCACAGATACGCAGTATTTT. The chain is built from TRBV5-1 and TRBJ2-3; either TRBD1 or TRBD2 may fit D (5 bases each). Deletions cut 4 bases from V and 0 bases from J, with 12 bases between. CDR1 is SGHRS, CDR2 YFSETQ, per germline. This CDR3 has 15 residues.

V is TRBV7-2 and J is TRBJ1-5; D not resolved. Germline V gene data show CDR1 as SGHTA and CDR2 as FQGNSA. Trimming pared 2 bases from V and 6 bases from J, leaving 8 bases between. This CDR3 region has 13 residues. The CDR3 is CASSLFPAQPQHF. The CDR3 DNA follows: TGTGCCAGCAGCTTATTCCCTGCTCAGCCCCAGCATTTT. The whole variable domain, remainder taken from reference TRBV7-2 and TRBJ1-5, is GAGVSQSPSNKVTEKGKDVELRCDPISGHTALYWYRQSLGQGLEFLIYFQGNSAPDKSGLPSDRFSAERTGGSVSTLTIQRTQQEDSAVYLCASSLFPAQPQHFGDGTRLSIL.

V gene TRBV6-1 combines with J gene TRBJ1-3; D may be TRBD1 (6 bases). Looked up from germline, CDR1 is MNHNS and CDR2 is SASEGT. Trimming shortened V by 4 bases and J by 0 bases, and 13 bases separated the two germline ends. The CDR3 spans 16 residues. The CDR3 region has the DNA TGTGCCAGCAGTGGGGGGGGGCTCCACTCTGGAAACACCATATATTTT. This translates into CASSGGGLHSGNTIYF.

V and J are TRBV7-2 and TRBJ2-5; tentatively, D is TRBD1 (6 bases). The CDR3 extends over 16 amino acids. The V end was cut by 5 bases, the J end by 3 bases, with 19 bases between. Germline V gives CDR1 SGHTA, CDR2 FQGNSA. DNA of the CDR3: TGTGCCAGCAGCCCCTACGTAAGGGGGTGGGAAGAGACCCAGTACTTC. It is translated as CASSPYVRGWEETQYF.

The chain links TRBV6-4 to TRBJ1-1; D is undetermined. The germline CDR1 and CDR2 sequences are MRHNA and SNTAGT. V shed 3 bases and J shed 1 base, with 6 bases lying between them. The CDR3 loop spans 13 amino acids. The CDR3 reads CASSERENTEAFF. The CDR3 DNA reads TGTGCCAGCAGTGAAAGGGAGAACACTGAAGCTTTCTTT.

The genes are TRBV6-5 and TRBJ2-7; possibly TRBD1 for D (5 bases). Germline assignment: CDR1 MNHEY and CDR2 SVGAGI. This CDR3 comprises 14 residues. The germline V and J ends were trimmed by 7 bases and 6 bases, with 19 bases remaining between them. CDR3: CASNYLGASGEQYF. The CDR3 coding sequence is TGTGCCAGCAACTACCTTGGGGCCTCTGGCGAGCAGTACTTC.

V usage is TRBV3-1 (or the pseudogene TRBV3-2) and J usage is TRBJ2-1; D is unclear. This CDR3 has 13 amino acids. Per the germline V gene, CDR1 is LGHDT and CDR2 is YNNKEL (reference sequence). V was shortened by 5 bases and J by 7 bases, with 12 bases between the two germline ends. Here the CDR3 reads CASSSHGRNEQFF. In nucleotides, the CDR3 is TGTGCCAGCAGCTCACACGGAAGGAATGAGCAGTTCTTC.

This chain links TRBV6-5 with TRBJ2-7; 14 bases fit TRBD2. V lost 5 bases, J lost 4 bases, and 1 base stayed unmatched. The CDR3 runs 14 residues. Germline CDR1 and CDR2: MNHEY and SVGAGI. In nucleotides, the CDR3 is TGTGCCAGCAGTCGACTAGCGGGGGGGTACGAGCAGTACTTC. Translating gives CASSRLAGGYEQYF.

The chain links TRBV7-8 to TRBJ1-2; D gene uncertain. Germline V gives CDR1 SGHVS, CDR2 FQNEAQ. The CDR3 extends over 13 amino acids. V lost 5 bases and J lost 12, with 19 bases in between. The DNA for the CDR3 is TGTGCCAGCAGCCGCGGACGAACCTTGTCGCACACCTTC. Translating gives CASSRGRTLSHTF. Combining the CDR3 with reference TRBV7-8 and TRBJ1-2 gives the whole variable domain GAGVSQSPRYKVAKRGQDVALRCDPISGHVSLFWYQQALGQGPEFLTYFQNEAQLDKSGLPSDRFFAERPEGSVSTLKIQRTQQEDSAVYLCASSRGRTLSHTFGSGTRLTVV.

V and J are TRBV19 and TRBJ1-5; possibly TRBD1 for D (6 bases). The CDR3 has 17 amino acids. V was cut by 1 base and J by 4 bases, with 17 bases left in between. The germline gives CDR1 LNHDA, CDR2 SQIVND (reference sequence). CDR3: CASSIGPGAIGNQPQHF. The CDR3 nucleotides read TGTGCCAGTAGTATAGGCCCGGGGGCGATAGGTAATCAGCCCCAGCATTTT.

This clone was seen a few times. The rearrangement joins TRBV3-1 (or the pseudogene TRBV3-2) to TRBJ2-7, with D unclear. This CDR3 spans 14 amino acids. V was shortened by 2 bases and J by 0 bases, with 8 bases between the two germline ends. Germline V gives CDR1 LGHDT, CDR2 YNNKEL (reference sequence). The CDR3 here is CASSQLGASYEQYF. CDR3 coding DNA: TGTGCCAGCAGCCAACTAGGAGCCTCCTACGAGCAGTACTTC.

This chain connects TRBV25-1 to TRBJ1-6; 9 positions match TRBD1. Germline CDR1 is MGHDK and CDR2 is SYGVNS. The V gene end was trimmed by 6 bases and the J gene end by 8 bases; junction bases not matched to a gene: 5. This CDR3 is built from 14 residues. CDR3 in amino acids: CASRGTGTHSPLHF. The CDR3 DNA reads as TGTGCCAGCAGGGGGACAGGGACTCATTCACCCCTCCACTTT.

The chain combines TRBV6-2 or TRBV6-3 with TRBJ2-4; D might be TRBD2 (6 bases). CDR1 and CDR2 (germline): MNHEY, SVGEGT. Between the trimmed V and J ends, which lost 4 bases and 7 bases, there was a span of 11 bases. The CDR3 is 13 amino acids. The CDR3: CASSFGTPNIQYF. CDR3 in DNA: TGTGCCAGCAGTTTCGGGACTCCTAACATTCAGTACTTC.

The chain combines TRBV6-5 with TRBJ2-4; 9 nucleotides align to TRBD2. CDR1 and CDR2 (germline): MNHEY, SVGAGI. Trimming at V came to 4 bases and at J to 1 base, leaving 2 bases not matched to a gene. This CDR3 is built from 15 residues. CDR3 protein: CASSSSGGAKNIQYF. The CDR3 nucleotides are TGTGCCAGCAGTTCCAGCGGGGGGGCCAAAAACATTCAGTACTTC.

This clone was picked up one time. This rearrangement joins TRBV14 to TRBJ1-1; 8 nucleotides align to TRBD1. J gave up 4 bases and V 1 base, and 11 bases lay outside the gene matches. CDR1 and CDR2 from the germline V gene are SGHDN and FVKESK. This CDR3 is built from 17 residues. The CDR3 DNA reads as TGTGCCAGCAGCCAAGGGATCCCCAGGGGGCTTAGCACTGAAGCTTTCTTT. Amino acids: CASSQGIPRGLSTEAFF.

CDR3 region: CASSEYYARLSNQPQHF. The CDR3 DNA reads as TGTGCCAGCAGTGAATATTATGCCCGATTAAGCAATCAGCCCCAGCATTTT. The gene calls are TRBV6-1 and TRBJ1-5; D gene uncertain. V lost 2 bases to trimming and J lost 1 base, with 15 bases between them. This CDR3 is built from 17 residues. Germline lookup yields CDR1 MNHNS and CDR2 SASEGT.

This clone showed up just once. The chain carries TRBV5-1 and TRBJ1-1; D might be TRBD1 (6 bases). The CDR3 is made up of 14 amino acids. Germline V lookup: CDR1 SGHRS, CDR2 YFSETQ. Trimming cost V 4 bases and J 1 base, with 11 bases left between them. CDR3 amino acids: CASSASTGNTEAFF. The CDR3 DNA is TGCGCCAGCAGCGCTTCGACAGGGAACACTGAAGCTTTCTTT.

The chain uses TRBV11-3 and TRBJ1-2, with D possibly matching TRBD1 (6 bases). Germline assignment: CDR1 SGHNT and CDR2 YENEEA. With 3 bases removed from V and 3 bases from J, the gap between germline ends came to 14 bases. This CDR3 region has 15 residues. CDR3 DNA: TGTGCCAGCAGCTTCGCAGGGGACCCCGACTATGGCTACACCTTC. Translated: CASSFAGDPDYGYTF.

This clone was seen once. V is TRBV6-5 and J is TRBJ2-2; maybe TRBD1 (5 bases). The germline V and J ends were trimmed by 11 bases and 0 bases, with 13 bases remaining between them. Germline values: CDR1 MNHEY, CDR2 SVGAGI. This CDR3 is built from 14 residues. In DNA, the CDR3 is TGTGCCGGGAATAGGGGCCCGAACACCGGGGAGCTGTTTTTT. Translation gives CAGNRGPNTGELFF.

The V gene is TRBV19, the J gene TRBJ1-4; D is perhaps TRBD1 (5 bases). The CDR3 is 15 residues long. V was cut by 7 bases and J by 9 bases, with 21 bases left in between. CDR1 LNHDA and CDR2 SQIVND come from the germline V gene (reference sequence). The CDR3 region is CASTHTRDGPKKLFF. The DNA of the CDR3 is TGTGCCAGTACTCACACCCGGGACGGACCTAAAAAACTGTTTTTT. The complete variable domain, with remaining parts taken from reference TRBV19 and TRBJ1-4, reads DGGITQSPKYLFRKEGQNVTLSCEQNLNHDAMYWYRQDPGQGLRLIYYSQIVNDFQKGDIAEGYSVSREKKESFPLTVTSAQKNPTAFYLCASTHTRDGPKKLFFGSGTQLSVL.

The CDR3 DNA is TGTGCCAGCAGCCAAGGGGGCGTCCGGGAGAAACTGTTTTTT. Translated: CASSQGGVREKLFF. This chain links TRBV3-1 (or the pseudogene TRBV3-2) with TRBJ1-4, with D tentatively TRBD1 (5 bases). The V end was cut by 1 base, the J end by 11 bases, with 14 bases between. In germline, CDR1 is LGHDT, CDR2 YNNKEL (reference sequence). CDR3 length: 14 amino acids.

The chain has TRBV6-1 and TRBJ1-5; D call uncertain. The CDR3 extends over 14 amino acids. Germline V CDR1 and CDR2: MNHNS, SASEGT. Trimming stripped 3 bases from V and 3 bases from J, with 9 bases between. CDR3 sequence reads: CASSDGWDNQPQHF. CDR3 in DNA: TGTGCCAGCAGTGACGGTTGGGACAATCAGCCCCAGCATTTT.

This rearrangement joins TRBV19 to TRBJ1-4; D possibly corresponds to TRBD1 (5 bases). Trimming took off 5 bases at V and 8 bases at J, with 15 bases between the two ends. CDR1 is LNHDA, CDR2 SQIVND, per germline (reference sequence). This CDR3 is built from 14 residues. The CDR3 sequence is CASSAREVQEKLFF. CDR3 DNA sequence: TGTGCCAGTAGTGCCAGGGAGGTGCAGGAAAAACTGTTTTTT.

Of note for this clone: The sample holds other DNA sequences that translate to the same CDR3. The chain employs TRBV19 and TRBJ2-7; no reliable D call. The CDR3 has 11 residues. V was cut by 1 base and J by 4 bases, with 2 bases left in between. Germline V gene sequence: CDR1 LNHDA, CDR2 SQIVND (reference sequence). CDR3 amino acids: CASSIGYEQYF. In DNA, the CDR3 is TGTGCCAGTAGTATAGGGTACGAGCAGTACTTC. Looking up the rest from reference TRBV19 and TRBJ2-7 gives the full variable domain: DGGITQSPKYLFRKEGQNVTLSCEQNLNHDAMYWYRQDPGQGLRLIYYSQIVNDFQKGDIAEGYSVSREKKESFPLTVTSAQKNPTAFYLCASSIGYEQYFGPGTRLTVT.

V gene TRBV11-3 combines with J gene TRBJ2-1; no clear D gene. Germline assignment: CDR1 SGHNT and CDR2 YENEEA. Trimming took 5 bases from V and 9 from J, leaving 14 bases between them. CDR3 length equals 13 residues. Here the CDR3 reads CASSHKVRGEQFF. The CDR3 DNA sequence: TGTGCCAGCAGCCACAAGGTGAGAGGTGAGCAGTTCTTC.